The clone carrying this TCR beta chain was counted once. Its antigen is as yet unknown. Only in-frame clones appear in the TCRdb table, and some are missing; sequencing was by immunoSEQ multiplex PCR. The sample contains more than 100,000 clones, 85% to 95% of which appear only once. Germline CDR1 and CDR2: MDHEN and SYDVKM. The CDR3 covers 15 residues. V lost 5 bases and J lost 2, with 10 bases in between. This record belongs to a study of OX40 agonist ivuxolimab in advanced cancers. Study-wide results and caveats: More expanded clones were found, on average, in CD8+ than in CD4+ T cells.

The chain uses TRBV28 and TRBJ2-6, with a tentative D call TRBD2 (5 bases). The sequencing here drew on CD4+ or CD8+ T cells sorted from blood, taken in a trial of the OX40 agonist ivuxolimab. The receptor was isolated from an adult with an advanced solid tumor such as melanoma, head and neck, liver or kidney cancer. The CDR3 region is CASSLSGTGANVLTF. The CDR3 coding sequence is TGTGCCAGCAGTCTCTCGGGAACTGGGGCCAACGTCCTGACTTTC.